This TCR beta chain was recorded in a study of blood T cell repertoires in COVID-19. Study in general: Donors in the United States, Italy and Spain gave samples during acute or convalescent COVID-19.

In the study's own analysis: Reference gene primer amplification gave estimated nucleated cell counts. Assay: immunoSEQ multiplex PCR; the TCRdb copy retains only in-frame clones and omits some. That table is the source of V, J and clone size, and D and trimming were worked out from the DNA. The sample records 250,000 to 350,000 clones, under 95% being singletons. Which cohort a participant joined came from the clinical history participants gave. Trimming pared 7 bases from V and 0 bases from J, leaving 12 bases between. The CDR3 extends over 14 amino acids. CDR1 MDHEN and CDR2 SYDVKM come from the germline V gene.

The receptor was isolated from a woman aged 25 to 45 who had recovered from COVID-19. The sequenced sample consisted of PBMCs or T cells enriched from blood (not recorded which). The chain has TRBV28 and TRBJ1-2; tentatively, D is TRBD1 (6 bases). The CDR3 sequence is CASTLTGPNYGYTF. DNA for the CDR3: TGTGCCAGCACCTTGACAGGCCCTAACTATGGCTACACCTTC.